The rows below give T cell receptor beta chains drawn from one sample of a study of control samples from healthy donors and cancer patients. Repertoires were generated with immunoSEQ multiplex PCR, while TCRdb's copy carries only in-frame clones and drops some. The table records fewer than 150,000 clones, approximately 89% of them present only once. Sequenced input: blood. The receptors were sampled from a woman between 18 and 29 years old in good health. The CDR3 runs from the conserved cysteine through the conserved F or W. D genes are given only for firm matches. The size entry is marked missing in some rows and otherwise reads once, few, many or a size class.

D gene	V gene	J gene	clone size	CDR3 protein	CDR3 DNA
NA	TRBV6-1	TRBJ1-2	NA	CASSEEASVYGYTF	TGTGCCAGCAGTGAAGAAGCCTCAGTCTATGGCTACACCTTC
TRBD1	TRBV5-1	TRBJ1-4	NA	CASRPGTGTEKLFF	TGCGCCAGCAGGCCCGGGACAGGGACGGAAAAACTGTTTTTT
TRBD1	TRBV28	TRBJ1-2	NA	CASSSGDRVVYGYTF	TGTGCCAGCAGTTCCGGGGACAGGGTGGTCTATGGCTACACCTTC
TRBD1	TRBV5-1	TRBJ2-5	NA	CASSSARRTGQETQYF	TGCGCCAGCAGCTCCGCAAGAAGGACAGGGCAAGAGACCCAGTACTTC
TRBD2	TRBV6-1	TRBJ2-2	NA	CASSVLAGGNTGELFF	TGTGCCAGCAGTGTATTAGCGGGAGGGAACACCGGGGAGCTGTTTTTT
NA	TRBV7-2	TRBJ1-5	once	CASSSEGGNQPQHF	TGTGCCAGCAGCTCAGAGGGCGGGAATCAGCCCCAGCATTTT
NA	TRBV6-2/TRBV6-3	TRBJ2-7	NA	CASSYGGADNEQYF	TGTGCCAGCAGTTACGGTGGAGCGGACAACGAGCAGTACTTC
TRBD2	TRBV4-2	TRBJ2-7	NA	CASSQGETSEIYEQYF	TGTGCCAGCAGCCAAGGGGAGACTAGCGAAATTTACGAGCAGTACTTC
TRBD1	TRBV6-4	TRBJ1-2	NA	CASSPRTGGYGYTF	TGTGCCAGCAGCCCGAGGACAGGAGGTTATGGCTACACCTTC
NA	TRBV7-3	TRBJ2-7	once	CASSLSSGVPYEQYF	TGTGCCAGCAGCTTATCATCCGGAGTTCCCTACGAGCAGTACTTC
NA	TRBV5-4	TRBJ2-5	once	CASSFSAFGSQETQYF	TGTGCCAGCAGCTTTAGCGCCTTTGGTTCCCAGGAGACCCAGTACTTC
NA	TRBV7-9	TRBJ1-4	few	CASSSAVAAFSSEKLFF	TGTGCCAGCAGCTCGGCGGTGGCCGCCTTCAGTAGTGAAAAACTGTTTTTT
NA	TRBV19	TRBJ2-1	NA	CASSTGWEQFF	TGTGCCAGTAGTACGGGGTGGGAGCAGTTCTTC
TRBD1	TRBV30	TRBJ1-4	NA	CAWSRGQGGGKLFF	TGTGCCTGGAGTAGGGGACAGGGTGGGGGAAAACTGTTTTTT
NA	TRBV6-1	TRBJ1-1	NA	CASSERGGNTEAFF	TGTGCCAGCAGTGAGAGAGGGGGGAACACTGAAGCTTTCTTT
NA	TRBV7-9	TRBJ1-2	NA	CASSLVGTGGYGYTF	TGTGCCAGCAGCTTAGTGGGGACGGGGGGCTATGGCTACACCTTC
NA	TRBV5-6	TRBJ2-7	NA	CASSLIQGPYEQYF	TGTGCCAGCAGCTTGATTCAGGGGCCCTACGAGCAGTACTTC
TRBD1	TRBV3-1/TRBV3-2	TRBJ1-6	NA	CASSQVHLGGGRHNSPLHF	TGTGCCAGCAGCCAAGTTCATCTTGGAGGGGGCCGACATAATTCACCCCTCCACTTT
TRBD2	TRBV24-1	TRBJ2-1	NA	CATSDVGTSGRDSYNEQFF	TGTGCCACCAGTGATGTTGGGACTAGCGGGAGGGACTCCTACAATGAGCAGTTCTTC
NA	TRBV19	TRBJ2-7	NA	CASSRAGSRYEQYF	TGTGCCAGTAGTAGGGCAGGGAGCCGCTACGAGCAGTACTTC
NA	TRBV7-2	TRBJ2-7	NA	CASSLAGTSYEQYF	TGTGCCAGCAGCTTAGCGGGAACGTCCTACGAGCAGTACTTC
NA	TRBV29-1	TRBJ1-2	NA	CSVDRGYNYGYTF	TGCAGCGTCGATAGGGGCTATAACTATGGCTACACCTTC
TRBD1	TRBV28	TRBJ2-6	once	CASTTTGGRAGANVLTF	TGTGCCAGCACAACCACAGGGGGCCGGGCTGGGGCCAACGTCCTGACTTTC
TRBD1	TRBV29-1	TRBJ1-2	NA	CSGQGGDGYTF	TGCAGCGGACAGGGTGGGGATGGCTACACCTTC
NA	TRBV3-1/TRBV3-2	TRBJ2-5	NA	CASSQVIGRETQYF	TGTGCCAGCAGCCAAGTGATAGGGAGAGAGACCCAGTACTTC
TRBD1	TRBV9	TRBJ2-3	once	CASSVRDRVADTQYF	TGTGCCAGCAGCGTCCGGGACAGGGTCGCAGATACGCAGTATTTT
NA	TRBV4-3	TRBJ1-1	NA	CASSQTRRGITEAFF	TGCGCCAGCAGCCAAACCCGACGGGGGATCACTGAAGCTTTCTTT
TRBD1	TRBV28	TRBJ1-3	NA	CASSLGTGRVSGNTIYF	TGTGCCAGCAGTTTAGGGACAGGGAGGGTTTCTGGAAACACCATATATTTT
NA	TRBV4-2	TRBJ2-5	once	CASSQERLETQYF	TGTGCCAGCAGCCAAGAGCGTCTCGAGACCCAGTACTTC
NA	TRBV4-3	TRBJ1-2	NA	CASSQEGSRYGYTF	TGCGCCAGCAGCCAAGAAGGATCTCGATATGGCTACACCTTC
NA	TRBV7-5	TRBJ2-3	NA	CVRSRTGEGSDTQYF	TGTGTCAGAAGCCGGACAGGAGAGGGGTCAGATACGCAGTATTTT
NA	TRBV29-1	TRBJ2-3	NA	CSVLSGDTQYF	TGCAGCGTTTTAAGTGGGGATACGCAGTATTTT
NA	TRBV28	TRBJ2-7	NA	CASSSPTDTYEQYF	TGTGCCAGCAGTTCCCCCACGGATACCTACGAGCAGTACTTC
NA	TRBV28	TRBJ2-7	once	CASSLFITDYEQYF	TGTGCCAGCAGTTTATTTATCACGGACTACGAGCAGTACTTC
NA	TRBV7-2	TRBJ2-3	NA	CASSTDLTDTQYF	TGTGCCAGCAGCACCGACCTCACAGATACGCAGTATTTT
NA	TRBV12-3/TRBV12-4	TRBJ1-4	NA	CASSLGVAEKLFF	TGTGCCAGCAGTTTGGGGGTTGCTGAAAAACTGTTTTTT
NA	TRBV30	TRBJ2-2	NA	CAWTSLATGELFF	TGTGCCTGGACATCTTTGGCGACCGGGGAGCTGTTTTTT
NA	TRBV30	TRBJ2-4	once	CAWSRGKAKNIQYF	TGTGCCTGGAGCCGGGGAAAAGCCAAAAACATTCAGTACTTC
TRBD2	TRBV7-6	TRBJ2-3	NA	CASSLGSARTSGTRYF	TGTGCCAGCAGCTTGGGATCAGCAAGGACTAGCGGGACTAGGTATTTT
TRBD1	TRBV5-1	TRBJ1-4	NA	CASSRRDRGREKLFF	TGCGCCAGCAGCAGGAGGGACAGGGGGCGTGAAAAACTGTTTTTT
NA	TRBV19	TRBJ2-6	NA	CASSMDSSRNVLTF	TGTGCCAGTAGTATGGACAGTAGTCGTAACGTCCTGACTTTC
NA	TRBV28	TRBJ2-2	NA	CASSLARLPPVTGELFF	TGTGCCAGCTCTTTGGCCCGGCTACCCCCGGTCACCGGGGAGCTGTTTTTT
NA	TRBV29-1	TRBJ1-1	NA	CSVAGAGGLREAFF	TGCAGCGTTGCAGGGGCCGGGGGCTTGCGTGAAGCTTTCTTT
NA	TRBV4-2	TRBJ2-2	NA	CASSPRGLVGTGELFF	TGTGCCAGCAGTCCTCGGGGGTTAGTGGGCACCGGGGAGCTGTTTTTT
NA	TRBV7-2	TRBJ1-2	NA	CASSLGGSANYGYTF	TGTGCCAGCAGCTTAGGAGGGTCAGCTAACTATGGCTACACCTTC
NA	TRBV5-1	TRBJ2-7	NA	CASSRDGGGYEQYF	TGCGCCAGCAGCCGGGACGGAGGGGGTTACGAGCAGTACTTC
NA	TRBV21-1	TRBJ1-2	once	CASSKAAPGDSNYGYTF	TGTGCCAGCAGCAAAGCGGCGCCGGGGGACAGTAACTATGGCTACACCTTC
NA	TRBV25-1	TRBJ1-4	NA	CASSRRGSDEKLFF	TGTGCCAGCAGTCGCAGGGGAAGCGATGAAAAACTGTTTTTT
TRBD1	TRBV28	TRBJ2-7	NA	CASRSAHRGPAEQYF	TGTGCCAGCAGGTCAGCCCACAGGGGGCCGGCCGAGCAGTACTTC
NA	TRBV15	TRBJ2-2	NA	CATSRQGLSGELFF	TGTGCCACCAGCAGACAGGGGCTGTCCGGGGAGCTGTTTTTT